The 9 T cell receptor beta chains below come from one sample, sequenced in a study of OX40 agonist ivuxolimab in advanced cancers. Libraries were prepared by immunoSEQ multiplex PCR; TCRdb keeps only in-frame clonotypes and omits some of them. This sample has about 110,000 clones, with approximately 89% found just once. Sequences were derived from CD4+ or CD8+ T cells sorted from blood, sampled in a trial of the OX40 agonist ivuxolimab. Source of these receptors: an adult with an advanced solid tumor such as melanoma, head and neck, liver or kidney cancer.

The rearrangement uses TRBV6-5 and TRBJ1-5, with D perhaps TRBD1 (5 bases). Germline lookup yields CDR1 MNHEY and CDR2 SVGAGI. The CDR3 consists of 11 residues. V was shortened by 5 bases and J by 6 bases, with 5 bases between the two germline ends. CDR3 region: CASSGAQPQHF. DNA of the CDR3: TGTGCCAGCAGTGGGGCTCAGCCCCAGCATTTT.

The rearrangement links TRBV4-1 to TRBJ2-1, with TRBD2 as a possible D gene (5 bases). Trimming removed 2 bases at V and 0 bases at J, with 23 bases between. The CDR3 is made up of 20 amino acids. Germline CDR1 is MGHRA and CDR2 is YSYEKL. CDR3 amino acids: CASSQSLGAVAGPSYNEQFF. As DNA, the CDR3 is TGCGCCAGCAGCCAATCCCTCGGAGCGGTGGCAGGCCCCTCCTACAATGAGCAGTTCTTC.

The genes are TRBV29-1 and TRBJ2-2; a possible D gene is TRBD1 (6 bases). CDR1 and CDR2 from the germline V gene are SQVTM and ANQGSEA. The CDR3 spans 12 residues. Trimming pared 4 bases from V and 7 bases from J, leaving 10 bases between. CDR3 sequence: CSVGAGVGELFF. In DNA, the CDR3 is TGCAGCGTTGGGGCAGGGGTCGGGGAGCTGTTTTTT.

This clone was seen a handful of times. This rearrangement joins TRBV9 to TRBJ1-2; D gene ambiguous. This CDR3 contains 14 residues. Trimming removed 4 bases from V and 4 bases from J, with 14 bases in between. From germline, CDR1 is SGDLS and CDR2 YYNGEE. The CDR3 reads CASSPADGSYGYTF. The CDR3 coding sequence is TGTGCCAGCAGCCCAGCGGACGGAAGCTATGGCTACACCTTC.

The V and J genes are TRBV7-9 and TRBJ2-5; the D gene is possibly TRBD1 (6 bases). With 5 bases removed from V and 5 bases from J, the gap between germline ends came to 15 bases. The CDR3 is 14 amino acids. Germline CDR1 and CDR2: SEHNR and FQNEAQ (reference sequence). CDR3 nucleotide sequence: TGTGCCAGCAGCCAGGGGTCAGGGTGGGAGACCCAGTACTTC. Protein sequence: CASSQGSGWETQYF.

This chain joins TRBV6-5 and TRBJ1-1; tentative D call: TRBD1 (5 bases). Trimming pared 0 bases from V and 1 base from J, leaving 12 bases between. The CDR3 sequence is 16 residues long. CDR1 MNHEY and CDR2 SVGAGI come from the germline V gene. CDR3 protein: CASSYSTGATNTEAFF. For the CDR3, the DNA is TGTGCCAGCAGTTACTCGACCGGGGCCACGAACACTGAAGCTTTCTTT.

This clone is a singleton in its sample. This chain links TRBV19 with TRBJ1-2, with 10 bases lining up with TRBD1. The V segment lost 2 bases and the J segment 4 bases; nucleotides outside the gene matches: 7. The CDR3 loop spans 16 amino acids. Looked up from germline, CDR1 is LNHDA and CDR2 is SQIVND (reference sequence). DNA of the CDR3: TGTGCCAGTAGTATAAAGACCGGGACAGGGGCCTATGGCTACACCTTC. This codes for CASSIKTGTGAYGYTF.

This chain uses TRBV30 with TRBJ2-3; maybe TRBD2 (6 bases). Deletions cut 0 bases from V and 4 bases from J, with 11 bases between. CDR1 GTSNPN and CDR2 SVGIG come from the germline V gene (reference sequence). CDR3 length equals 14 residues. The CDR3 here is CAWSVAWRADTQYF. CDR3 DNA: TGTGCCTGGAGTGTGGCTTGGAGGGCAGATACGCAGTATTTT. Full variable domain (rest looked up from reference TRBV30 and TRBJ2-3): SQTIHQWPATLVQPVGSPLSLECTVEGTSNPNLYWYRQAAGRGLQLLFYSVGIGQISSEVPQNLSASRPQDRQFILSSKKLLLSDSGFYLCAWSVAWRADTQYFGPGTRLTVL.

This chain uses TRBV27 with TRBJ2-2; D uncertain. Germline V lookup: CDR1 MNHEY, CDR2 SMNVEV (reference sequence). CDR3 size: 15 residues. V was trimmed by 3 bases and J by 3 bases, leaving 11 bases between them. This CDR3 reads CASSFSPRDTGELFF. The CDR3 DNA reads as TGTGCCAGCAGTTTTTCCCCCAGAGACACCGGGGAGCTGTTTTTT.